One and the same sample provided the 7 T cell receptor beta chains below, sequenced in a study of blood T cell repertoires in COVID-19. The assay was immunoSEQ multiplex PCR, and TCRdb's table has in-frame clones only and misses some. The sample holds 160,000 or so clones, 75% to 90% seen once. Source material: peripheral blood. These receptors all stem from a man between 60 and 75 years old with acute or convalescent COVID-19.

V and J are TRBV12-3 or TRBV12-4 and TRBJ1-1, with D perhaps matching TRBD1 (5 bases). The germline V and J ends were trimmed by 8 bases and 0 bases, with 10 bases remaining between them. This CDR3 spans 13 amino acids. The CDR3 reads CASRQTLNTEAFF. CDR3 in DNA: TGTGCCAGCCGACAGACTTTGAACACTGAAGCTTTCTTT.

V usage is TRBV10-2 and J usage is TRBJ1-5; 9 bases align to TRBD1. There are 14 residues in the CDR3. With 3 bases clipped from V and 4 bases from J, the junction kept 1 base outside the gene matches. CDR1 is WSHSY, CDR2 SAAADI, per germline. The chain's CDR3 is CASSDDRGNQPQHF. The CDR3 region has the DNA TGCGCCAGCAGTGATGACAGGGGGAATCAGCCCCAGCATTTT.

This clone was counted a few times. The CDR3 DNA reads TGTGCCAGCAGCTTATCTCAGAATCAAGAGACCCAGTACTTC. Translated: CASSLSQNQETQYF. The chain has TRBV7-2 and TRBJ2-5; D is unclear. The germline gives CDR1 SGHTA, CDR2 FQGNSA. Trimming cost V 2 bases and J 2 bases, with 9 bases left between them. The CDR3 is 14 amino acids.

The chain employs TRBV5-4 and TRBJ2-2, with 8 bases matching TRBD2. The germline CDR1 and CDR2 sequences are SGHNT and YYREEE (reference sequence). V was pared by 0 bases and J by 3 bases, with 4 bases of the junction left unmatched. The CDR3 runs 16 residues. The CDR3 region is CASSLGGTSHTGELFF. For the CDR3, the DNA is TGTGCCAGCAGCTTGGGAGGGACTAGTCACACCGGGGAGCTGTTTTTT.

The chain uses TRBV25-1 and TRBJ1-1; 9 bases map to TRBD1. Per the germline V gene, CDR1 is MGHDK and CDR2 is SYGVNS. The ends lost 6 bases at V and 2 bases at J; junction bases unmatched: 13. This CDR3 comprises 17 residues. CDR3 in amino acids: CASRGDRAGRENTEAFF. The CDR3 coding sequence is TGTGCCAGCAGAGGGGACAGGGCTGGAAGGGAAAACACTGAAGCTTTCTTT.

The rearrangement joins TRBV6-5 to TRBJ2-3, with 12 bases lining up with TRBD1. The CDR3 is made up of 14 amino acids. Looked up from germline, CDR1 is MNHEY and CDR2 is SVGAGI. V trimming: 6 bases; J trimming: 9 bases; junction bases outside the gene matches: 7. CDR3 protein: CASRAGTGGSTQYF. CDR3 coding DNA: TGTGCCAGCAGAGCCGGGACAGGGGGCTCAACGCAGTATTTT.

The chain couples TRBV30 to TRBJ2-6, with D unresolved. Germline V gives CDR1 GTSNPN, CDR2 SVGIG (reference sequence). V gave up 6 bases and J gave up 2 bases, with 8 bases separating them. The CDR3 loop spans 13 amino acids. The CDR3 DNA reads TGTGCCTGTGACACCACTGGGGCCAACGTCCTGACTTTC. This translates into CACDTTGANVLTF.